These 30 T cell receptor beta chains originate from one sample sequenced in a study of blood T cells in healthy people across ages. For the second PCR, which ran for roughly 7 to 11 cycles, a sample-barcoded 5' primer and a J-beta primer mix were used. TCRdb re-derived calls from the 5' RACE reads in MiXCR, one entry per CDR3 protein. The sample has 1.5 million to 2 million distinct CDR3 sequences; 28% are singletons. The sample taken for sequencing was blood. The receptor source for this set is a woman in her twenties or thirties in good health.

The DNA for the CDR3 is TGTGCCAGCAGTTACATGGGAGGCACAGATACGCAGTATTTT. It yields the protein CASSYMGGTDTQYF. V and J are TRBV6-5 and TRBJ2-3; maybe TRBD2 (5 bases). The CDR3 length is 14 residues. Germline lookup yields CDR1 MNHEY and CDR2 SVGAGI. V shed 2 bases and J shed 1 base, with 7 bases lying between them.

This clonotype showed up just a few times. V usage is TRBV5-6 and J usage is TRBJ2-1, with TRBD2 matching 10 bases. V was pared by 5 bases and J by 7 bases, with 6 bases of the junction left unmatched. Germline-derived CDR1 and CDR2 are SGHDT and YYEEEE. CDR3 length equals 14 residues. CDR3 loop: CASRKRGGRNEQFF. Here the CDR3 DNA reads TGTGCCAGCAGAAAGCGGGGGGGCCGAAATGAGCAGTTCTTC.

Remarks on this clonotype: Since a much larger clone is just one base distant, this may be a read error. The chain carries TRBV27 and TRBJ2-1, with TRBD1 matching 7 bases. The CDR3 has 13 residues. Germline V gene lookup returns CDR1 MNHEY and CDR2 SMNVEV (reference sequence). The CDR3 bases are TGTGCCAACAGTCCGGGACAGAGAAATGAGCAGTTCTTC. Its protein product is CANSPGQRNEQFF.

The gene calls are TRBV12-3 or TRBV12-4 and TRBJ1-2, with TRBD1 as a possible D gene (5 bases). CDR3 size: 13 residues. The V and J ends lost 6 bases and 8 bases respectively, with 16 bases between them. The CDR3 reads CASSPTGDEGYTF. The CDR3 nucleotides are TGTGCCAGCAGCCCAACAGGAGATGAAGGCTACACCTTC.

This clonotype appeared many times. The chain carries TRBV20-1 and TRBJ2-7; no clear D gene. Trimming pared 6 bases from V and 5 bases from J, leaving 23 bases between. This CDR3 spans 15 amino acids. Per the germline V gene, CDR1 is DFQATT and CDR2 is SNEGSKA (reference sequence). The CDR3 nucleotides are TGCAGTGCCAACCCAGACCAAGCTCTAGACCACGAGCAGTACTTC. Translating it yields CSANPDQALDHEQYF.

The V gene is TRBV7-2, the J gene TRBJ2-6; the D is unclear. Germline assignment: CDR1 SGHTA and CDR2 FQGNSA. This CDR3 has 17 amino acids. V dropped 5 bases and J dropped 4 bases, with 18 bases sitting between them. The CDR3 reads CASSPTPLPTGANVLTF. DNA for the CDR3: TGTGCCAGCAGCCCAACCCCACTTCCCACAGGGGCCAACGTCCTGACTTTC.

The rearrangement uses TRBV5-5 and TRBJ1-1; D gene unclear. V was trimmed by 3 bases and J by 8 bases, leaving 11 bases between them. There are 12 residues in the CDR3. From germline, CDR1 is SGHKS and CDR2 YYEKEE (reference sequence). CDR3 sequence reads: CASSYAPGEAFF. CDR3 bases: TGTGCCAGCAGCTACGCACCGGGAGAAGCTTTCTTT. Full variable domain (outside the CDR3, taken from reference TRBV5-5 and TRBJ1-1): DAGVTQSPTHLIKTRGQQVTLRCSPISGHKSVSWYQQVLGQGPQFIFQYYEKEERGRGNFPDRFSARQFPNYSSELNVNALLLGDSALYLCASSYAPGEAFFGQGTRLTVV.

V and J are TRBV2 and TRBJ2-7; TRBD2 aligns across 11 bases. From germline, CDR1 is SNHLY and CDR2 FYNNEI. The CDR3 is 14 amino acids. V was clipped by 4 bases and J by 2 bases; unmatched bases: 1. The CDR3 spells CASSVGLAAYEQYF. The CDR3 DNA is TGTGCCAGCAGTGTGGGACTAGCGGCCTACGAGCAGTACTTC.

Turning to this clonotype: It may be a read error: a sequence one base away is much more abundant. The J gene is TRBJ2-5, the V gene TRBV20-1; 8 bases align to TRBD2. There are 16 residues in the CDR3. CDR1 and CDR2 from the germline V gene are DFQATT and SNEGSKA (reference sequence). The CDR3: CSPSLASGSSQETQYF. CDR3 sequence (DNA): TGCAGTCCTAGTCTGGCCAGCGGGAGTTCCCAAGAGACCCAGTACTTC.

This clonotype was observed at least ten times. The chain recombines TRBV9 with TRBJ2-3; D is perhaps TRBD2 (6 bases). The CDR3 contains 14 residues. V was trimmed by 4 bases and J by 7 bases, leaving 16 bases between them. Germline V gives CDR1 SGDLS, CDR2 YYNGEE. The CDR3 DNA is TGTGCCAGCAGCCCCACGAGCGGCGGGAATACGCAGTATTTT. This translates into CASSPTSGGNTQYF.

With respect to this clonotype: One end of the junction fails to match germline, which may point to a read error. The V and J genes are TRBV12-3 or TRBV12-4 and TRBJ2-5; D may be TRBD1 (6 bases). The end of the DNA fits TRBJ2-7 better, so the J call may be wrong. The length of the CDR3 is 13 residues. The CDR3 here is CTSRLGTGTEQYF. The CDR3 DNA reads TGTACCAGCAGGCTAGGAACAGGGACCGAGCAGTACTTC.

This chain links TRBV10-3 with TRBJ2-7, with 8 bases lining up with TRBD1. The CDR3 spans 16 residues. Germline CDR1 and CDR2: ENHRY and SYGVKD. Trimming at V came to 2 bases and at J to 0 bases, leaving 6 bases not matched to a gene. CDR3 region: CAISEPGTGYSYEQYF. Here the CDR3 DNA reads TGTGCCATCAGTGAGCCCGGGACAGGATACTCCTACGAGCAGTACTTC.

V is TRBV6-6 and J is TRBJ2-5, with 10 positions matching TRBD2. The CDR3 is 15 amino acids. Trimming removed 5 bases from V and 7 bases from J; junction bases left unmatched: 10. From germline, CDR1 is MNHNY and CDR2 SVGAGI (reference sequence). The CDR3 sequence: CASSRTSGSSGTQYF. CDR3 sequence (DNA): TGTGCCAGCAGTCGGACTAGCGGCTCGTCCGGGACCCAGTACTTC.

This clonotype appeared many times. This chain uses TRBV12-3 or TRBV12-4 with TRBJ2-6; D remains unclear. The CDR3 covers 15 residues. V was pared by 6 bases and J by 0 bases, with 9 bases between. For the CDR3, the DNA is TGTGCCAGCAGCCCCGGCTTCTCTGGGGCCAACGTCCTGACTTTC. Residues: CASSPGFSGANVLTF.

This clonotype was found many times. Germline is not matched at one junction end, which may reflect a read error. The chain couples TRBV5-1 to TRBJ2-7; D possibly matches TRBD1 or TRBD2 (5 bases each). Germline V gives CDR1 SGHRS, CDR2 YFSETQ. The CDR3 totals 11 residues. CDR3: CAGSLGDEQYF. For the CDR3, the DNA is TGCGCCGGCAGCTTGGGGGACGAGCAGTACTTC.

The chain employs TRBV20-1 and TRBJ2-1; TRBD2 matches 9 bases. Germline loops: CDR1 DFQATT, CDR2 SNEGSKA (reference sequence). The CDR3 length is 18 residues. The V segment lost 3 bases and the J segment 0 bases; nucleotides outside the gene matches: 12. This CDR3 reads CSARGSGGILGSYNEQFF. The DNA of the CDR3 is TGCAGTGCTAGGGGAAGCGGGGGGATTTTAGGCTCCTACAATGAGCAGTTCTTC.

The chain has TRBV5-5 and TRBJ2-7; D not resolved. This CDR3 is 14 amino acids long. Germline loops: CDR1 SGHKS, CDR2 YYEKEE (reference sequence). Deletions cut 5 bases from V and 4 bases from J, with 16 bases between. This CDR3 reads CASRRSSDVYEQYF. For the CDR3, the DNA is TGTGCCAGCAGAAGAAGCTCGGATGTTTACGAGCAGTACTTC.

The table lists this clonotype with a few counts. The CDR3 here is CASYPGTGVAEAFF. CDR3 in DNA: TGTGCCAGCTACCCCGGGACAGGGGTCGCTGAAGCTTTCTTT. The chain has TRBV19 and TRBJ1-1; 10 nucleotides line up with TRBD1. The length of the CDR3 is 14 residues. In germline, CDR1 is LNHDA, CDR2 SQIVND (reference sequence). The J segment lost 6 bases and the V segment lost 9 bases, leaving 10 bases of the junction unmatched.

This clonotype occurred a few times. The chain has TRBV5-1 and TRBJ2-5; unclear D gene. Germline values: CDR1 SGHRS, CDR2 YFSETQ. The CDR3 covers 14 residues. Trimming shortened V by 5 bases and J by 0 bases, and 11 bases separated the two germline ends. The CDR3 region is CASSREPYQETQYF. For the CDR3, the DNA is TGCGCCAGCAGTCGAGAACCTTACCAAGAGACCCAGTACTTC.

This clonotype was observed many times. The J gene is TRBJ2-5, the V gene TRBV4-1; maybe TRBD2 (6 bases). Germline lookup yields CDR1 MGHRA and CDR2 YSYEKL. This CDR3 comprises 15 residues. V lost 0 bases, J lost 4 bases, and 12 bases lay in between. Written as DNA, the CDR3 is TGCGCCAGCAGCCAAGACCCCCAGGGAGGAGAGACCCAGTACTTC. It translates to CASSQDPQGGETQYF.

The rearrangement links TRBV9 to TRBJ1-4; D is uncertain. Germline CDR1 is SGDLS and CDR2 is YYNGEE. The germline V and J ends were trimmed by 4 bases and 7 bases, with 14 bases remaining between them. This CDR3 spans 14 amino acids. CDR3 nucleotides: TGTGCCAGCAGCCCCGGGGTTATCGGTGAAAAACTGTTTTTT. It codes for CASSPGVIGEKLFF.

The chain recombines TRBV29-1 with TRBJ2-1; D is uncertain. V lost 7 bases and J lost 0, with 16 bases in between. This CDR3 spans 15 amino acids. Germline lookup yields CDR1 SQVTM and CDR2 ANQGSEA. The CDR3, as DNA: TGCAGCGGCACGAAACTCCTCAGCTCCTACAATGAGCAGTTCTTC. Its protein product is CSGTKLLSSYNEQFF.

The chain links TRBV18 to TRBJ1-1; tentative D call: TRBD1 (6 bases). The CDR3 spans 15 residues. Germline V CDR1 and CDR2: KGHSH, LQKENI. V dropped 4 bases and J dropped 1 base, with 13 bases sitting between them. Here the CDR3 reads CASSRSDSRNTEAFF. CDR3 nucleotides: TGTGCCAGCTCACGCTCGGACAGTCGGAACACTGAAGCTTTCTTT.

J is TRBJ2-7 and V is TRBV6-5; possibly TRBD2 for D (7 bases). Trimming stripped 5 bases from V and 2 bases from J, with 13 bases between. The CDR3 length is 14 residues. Germline CDR1 MNHEY, CDR2 SVGAGI. This CDR3 reads CASSRAGATYEQYF. In DNA form, the CDR3 reads TGTGCCAGCAGTCGGGCGGGGGCTACCTACGAGCAGTACTTC.

Notes on this clonotype: This may come from a read error, since a much larger clone is one base off. In DNA form, the CDR3 reads TGCGCCAGCAGTTGCTCTGGAGAGCAGTTCTTC. This codes for CASSCSGEQFF. The chain recombines TRBV4-1 with TRBJ2-1; D is undetermined. The germline V gene has CDR1 MGHRA and CDR2 YSYEKL. This CDR3 has 11 amino acids. V was shortened by 6 bases and J by 10 bases, with 10 bases between the two germline ends.

V is TRBV4-3 and J is TRBJ2-5, with no clear D. The DNA end favors TRBJ2-7, so the J call may be wrong. The CDR3 totals 14 residues. Germline lookup yields CDR1 LGHNA and CDR2 YSLEER. The CDR3 sequence is CASSQGVKDYEQYF. CDR3 bases: TGCGCCAGCAGCCAAGGGGTCAAAGACTACGAGCAGTACTTC.

This clonotype was found once. V usage is TRBV12-3 or TRBV12-4 and J usage is TRBJ2-7; 7 bases are shared with TRBD2. The CDR3 covers 16 residues. The ends lost 5 bases at V and 7 bases at J; junction bases unmatched: 17. CDR3 residues: CASSLIPSGDDNEQYF. The CDR3 DNA is TGTGCCAGCAGTCTTATCCCCAGCGGGGATGACAATGAGCAGTACTTC.

Only a few counts were recorded for this clonotype. The V gene is TRBV6-5, the J gene TRBJ2-5; a weak D match, TRBD2 (6 bases). CDR1 is MNHEY and CDR2 is SVGAGI in the germline V gene. V was trimmed by 6 bases and J by 5 bases, leaving 19 bases between them. The CDR3 has 15 amino acids. CDR3 amino acids: CASRSGAGRLETQYF. CDR3 DNA: TGTGCCAGCAGGTCCGGGGCAGGGAGGCTTGAGACCCAGTACTTC.

This clonotype appeared once. This may be a read error: a much more frequent sequence differs by one nucleotide. The chain is built from TRBV20-1 and TRBJ2-7, with 11 bases aligning to TRBD2. CDR1 is DFQATT and CDR2 is SNEGSKA in the germline V gene (reference sequence). The CDR3 sequence is 15 residues long. The CDR3 sequence is CSAPTSGNPGYGQYF. The CDR3 nucleotides are TGCAGTGCTCCGACTAGCGGGAATCCTGGCTACGGGCAGTACTTC.

The V gene is TRBV25-1, the J gene TRBJ1-1; tentative D call: TRBD1 (5 bases). This CDR3 has 14 residues. V dropped 8 bases and J dropped 0 bases, with 13 bases sitting between them. CDR1 and CDR2 (germline): MGHDK, SYGVNS. CDR3 region: CASSDDSLNTEAFF. The CDR3 nucleotides are TGTGCCAGCTCCGATGACAGCCTGAACACTGAAGCTTTCTTT.